This entry is about one T cell receptor (beta chain). The record originates from a study of blood T cell repertoires in COVID-19. Study-level information: Samples representing acute and convalescent COVID-19 were sourced from the United States, Italy and Spain. In each case, the material was cDNA or gDNA derived from T cells, B-cell-depleted T cells, or PBMCs.

Authors' processing steps: Reference gene primer amplification gave estimated nucleated cell counts. Only in-frame clones appear in the TCRdb table, and some are missing; sequencing was by immunoSEQ multiplex PCR. V and J calls and clone size come straight from that table; D and trimming were deduced from the DNA. The sample lists approximately 220,000 clones, around nine tenths occurring once. This CDR3 is built from 14 residues. J was trimmed by 8 bases and V by 1 base; bases with no gene match: 7. Germline V gene lookup returns CDR1 SGHRS and CDR2 YFSETQ. The clonotype comes from a man aged 55 to 70 with acute or convalescent COVID-19. Sequenced: peripheral blood. The chain has TRBV5-1 and TRBJ1-2, with TRBD1 matching over 8 bases. DNA for the CDR3: TGCGCCAGCAGCTTGCCCGGACAGGGAGGAGGCTACACCTTC. Amino acid sequence: CASSLPGQGGGYTF.